Included here is one T cell receptor beta chain sequence, with context. A single record per CDR3 protein comes from TCRdb applying MiXCR to the RT-PCR reads. The table has approximately 410,000 distinct CDR3 sequences, more than 15% seen once. The data derive from a study of patients and donors after allogeneic stem cell transplantation. The receptor was isolated from a human donor who was either an allogeneic HSCT recipient or a stem cell or donor lymphocyte infusion donor (not recorded which). It is not recorded whose cells these are; they may come from a transplant donor. The specimen sequenced was blood, either unsorted or a sorted T cell fraction (not recorded which).

The CDR3 region is CASSQGLAKPDTQYF. CDR3 nucleotide sequence: TGTGCCAGCAGCCAGGGACTAGCGAAGCCAGATACGCAGTATTTT. The V and J genes are TRBV7-9 and TRBJ2-3, with 10 bases lining up with TRBD2. V lost 5 bases and J lost 4; bases outside the gene matches: 6. CDR1 SEHNR and CDR2 FQNEAQ come from the germline V gene (reference sequence). The CDR3 sequence is 15 residues long. Full variable domain (missing parts from reference TRBV7-9 and TRBJ2-3): DTGVSQNPRHKITKRGQNVTFRCDPISEHNRLYWYRQTLGQGPEFLTYFQNEAQLEKSRLLSDRFSAERPKGSFSTLEIQRTEQGDSAMYLCASSQGLAKPDTQYFGPGTRLTVL.